This T cell receptor (beta chain) derives from a study of T-cell memory formation after mild COVID-19. Study-wide background: For the most part, TCR clusters were specific to one donor.

As concerns this clonotype: Its antigen is currently unknown.

From the 5' RACE reads, TCRdb called clonotypes with MiXCR, one entry per CDR3 protein. The sample contains approximately 450,000 distinct CDR3 sequences, 15% to 20% of which appear only once. J gave up 1 base and V 4 bases, and 5 bases lay outside the gene matches. Germline lookup yields CDR1 DFQATT and CDR2 SNEGSKA (reference sequence). CDR3 length equals 15 residues. Study-level findings and limits: Later expanders leaned toward CD4+, whereas clones contracting from day 15 to 85 were balanced CD4/CD8. That cross-reactive memory joined was suggested by some responding clones appearing in pre-infection memory.

This clonotype originated in an adult woman who had mild COVID-19 (a few samples of this study predate the infection). Cell type and time point are not known. The specimen was PBMCs or a T cell subset sorted from them (not recorded which). V gene TRBV20-1 combines with J gene TRBJ2-3, with TRBD2 matching over 10 bases. The CDR3 protein is CSAILAGKGTDTQYF. CDR3 sequence (DNA): TGCAGTGCTATACTAGCGGGGAAGGGCACAGATACGCAGTATTTT.